The 14 T cell receptor beta chains reported below all come from one sample, sequenced in a study of control samples from healthy donors and cancer patients. Clones were sequenced by immunoSEQ multiplex PCR, and TCRdb holds only the in-frame ones, with some missing. The sample yields fewer than 500,000 clones, over 75% seen once. Input material: PBMCs. The origin of the receptors is a man aged 40-49 years with head and neck cancer.

The chain carries TRBV2 and TRBJ2-1; D is uncertain. Deletions cut 6 bases from V and 9 bases from J, with 15 bases between. The CDR3 is 13 residues long. The germline V gene has CDR1 SNHLY and CDR2 FYNNEI. The CDR3 region has the DNA TGTGCCAGCAGGGAACATGTTGGCGGTGAGCAGTTCTTC. This sequence encodes CASREHVGGEQFF.

The rearrangement links TRBV12-5 to TRBJ1-1; tentative D call: TRBD1 (5 bases). The CDR3 runs 13 residues. Germline CDR1 LGHNT, CDR2 FRNRAP. Trimming shortened V by 6 bases and J by 6 bases, and 14 bases separated the two germline ends. CDR3 residues: CASGLGQGPEAFF. CDR3 DNA: TGTGCTAGTGGCCTCGGGCAGGGCCCTGAAGCTTTCTTT.

This chain links TRBV28 with TRBJ1-5, with a weak D call TRBD1 (5 bases). The germline gives CDR1 MDHEN, CDR2 SYDVKM. The CDR3 is made up of 13 amino acids. Between the trimmed V and J ends, which lost 2 bases and 7 bases, there was a span of 9 bases. CDR3 residues: CASSLDDRQPQHF. The CDR3 DNA reads TGTGCCAGCAGTTTAGACGACAGACAGCCCCAGCATTTT.

This rearrangement joins TRBV25-1 to TRBJ1-1, with D unresolved. Germline V CDR1 and CDR2: MGHDK, SYGVNS. This CDR3 comprises 14 residues. Trimming removed 6 bases from V and 5 bases from J, with 16 bases in between. The CDR3 nucleotides are TGTGCCAGCAGGGGCAGACATGGTGGAACTGAAGCTTTCTTT. It encodes CASRGRHGGTEAFF.

This chain connects TRBV13 to TRBJ2-1, with 10 bases that match TRBD2. The CDR3 has 18 amino acids. Germline V CDR1 and CDR2: PRHDT, FYEKMQ (reference sequence). V lost 0 bases, J lost 6 bases, and 11 bases stayed unmatched. The CDR3 reads CASSLGKASGGGGNEQFF. The CDR3 DNA reads as TGTGCCAGCAGCTTAGGCAAGGCTAGCGGGGGAGGTGGCAATGAGCAGTTCTTC.

The chain joins TRBV27 to TRBJ2-2; D unresolved. The V and J ends lost 6 bases and 9 bases respectively, with 8 bases between them. Germline V CDR1 and CDR2: MNHEY, SMNVEV (reference sequence). The CDR3 sequence is 11 residues long. CDR3 region: CASREGRELFF. The CDR3 DNA sequence: TGTGCCAGCAGAGAAGGGCGGGAGCTGTTTTTT.

The chain links TRBV4-3 to TRBJ2-3; tentative D call: TRBD2 (6 bases). Germline values: CDR1 LGHNA, CDR2 YSLEER. Trimming cost V 0 bases and J 7 bases, with 14 bases left between them. The CDR3 is made up of 15 amino acids. The CDR3 reads CASSQDHGTSNTQYF. DNA of the CDR3: TGCGCCAGCAGCCAAGATCATGGAACTAGCAATACGCAGTATTTT.

The CDR3 is CASSYRHRYEQYF. The CDR3 DNA sequence: TGTGCCAGCAGTTATAGACACCGCTACGAGCAGTACTTC. This rearrangement joins TRBV6-5 to TRBJ2-7; D gene uncertain. The CDR3 loop spans 13 amino acids. V dropped 3 bases and J dropped 3 bases, with 9 bases sitting between them. CDR1 MNHEY and CDR2 SVGAGI come from the germline V gene.

The V and J genes are TRBV5-1 and TRBJ1-2; the D gene is possibly TRBD1 (5 bases). Germline loops: CDR1 SGHRS, CDR2 YFSETQ. The CDR3 contains 15 residues. Trimming pared 0 bases from V and 7 bases from J, leaving 16 bases between. The CDR3, as DNA: TGCGCCAGCAGCTTGGATCCGGACACGGTCTTTGGCTACACCTTC. Encoded protein: CASSLDPDTVFGYTF.

This chain links TRBV28 with TRBJ1-2, with D unresolved. This CDR3 comprises 12 residues. Deletions cut 6 bases from V and 7 bases from J, with 12 bases between. Germline V gene lookup returns CDR1 MDHEN and CDR2 SYDVKM. For the CDR3, the DNA is TGTGCCAGCAGCCTCACACTAGCTGGCTACACCTTC. Its translation is CASSLTLAGYTF.

The V and J genes are TRBV4-3 and TRBJ1-2, with TRBD1 identical over 7 bases. Germline V gene data show CDR1 as LGHNA and CDR2 as YSLEER. This CDR3 is built from 19 residues. J was trimmed by 7 bases and V by 3 bases; bases with no gene match: 23. The DNA of the CDR3 is TGCGCCAGCAGCCAGGACCCCTCCTACCTGACAGGGCTCTCTGTTGGCTACACCTTC. Its translation is CASSQDPSYLTGLSVGYTF.

The genes are TRBV10-2 and TRBJ2-1, with 8 bases that match TRBD1. The length of the CDR3 is 15 residues. J lost 8 bases, V lost 2 bases, and 8 bases had no gene match. Germline V gene sequence: CDR1 WSHSY, CDR2 SAAADI. CDR3 amino acids: CASSEPDRGSDEQFF. The DNA of the CDR3 is TGCGCCAGCAGTGAGCCCGACAGGGGAAGCGATGAGCAGTTCTTC.

This clone came up a few times. The chain recombines TRBV6-6 with TRBJ1-2; 9 bases are a match to TRBD1. J was trimmed by 5 bases and V by 8 bases; bases with no gene match: 3. The germline V gene has CDR1 MNHNY and CDR2 SVGAGI (reference sequence). The CDR3 loop spans 12 amino acids. CDR3 residues: CASWTGEYGYTF. The CDR3 DNA follows: TGTGCCAGCTGGACAGGGGAGTATGGCTACACCTTC.

The chain is built from TRBV10-2 and TRBJ2-7; tentatively, D is TRBD1 (6 bases). Germline V gene lookup returns CDR1 WSHSY and CDR2 SAAADI. V was cut by 6 bases and J by 2 bases, with 11 bases left in between. The CDR3 spans 13 residues. CDR3 amino acids: CASSDRFPYEQYF. DNA of the CDR3: TGCGCCAGCAGCGACAGGTTTCCCTACGAGCAGTACTTC.